This T cell receptor beta chain was sequenced in a study of early T cells in non-severe SARS-CoV-2 infection. Regarding this clonotype: Its antigen remains unidentified.

Study conclusions and caveats: Private and CD4 specificities were missed by VDJdb matching, skewed to anti-spike CD8.

Each single cDNA molecule received a unique molecular identifier. TCRdb ran MiXCR on the 5' RACE reads and lists one entry per CDR3 protein. The repertoire holds tens of thousands of distinct CDR3 sequences, with around an eighth as singletons. Sequenced material: whole blood. The clonotype comes from an adult who was a healthcare worker with PCR-confirmed SARS-CoV-2 infection or an uninfected control (not recorded which).

The CDR3 loop reads CASSLALRGFSNSPLHF. In DNA, the CDR3 is TGCGCCAGCAGCTTGGCCTTGCGGGGCTTCAGTAATTCACCCCTCCACTTT. The V call is TRBV5-1, the J call TRBJ1-6, with a possible D match to TRBD1 (5 bases). Germline CDR1 is SGHRS and CDR2 is YFSETQ. This CDR3 has 17 amino acids. Trimming shortened V by 0 bases and J by 6 bases, and 16 bases separated the two germline ends.